Shown below are 23 T cell receptor beta chains from a single sample sequenced in a study of cytomegalovirus exposure and HLA in healthy donors. The PCR ran on 60 Vbeta and 13 Jbeta primers. Produced via immunoSEQ multiplex PCR; TCRdb's table is partial and in-frame only. The sample carries 52,000 or so clones, 77% recorded once. Sequencing input: PBMCs. The receptors shown here come from a middle-aged woman in good health and CMV-seropositive.

V is TRBV11-2 and J is TRBJ2-7; D is perhaps TRBD1 (6 bases). Germline CDR1 reads SGHAT; CDR2 reads FQNNGV. With 5 bases removed from V and 5 bases from J, the gap between germline ends came to 13 bases. The CDR3 contains 13 residues. The CDR3 loop reads CASSSGQRDEQYF. In DNA, the CDR3 is TGTGCCAGCAGCAGCGGACAGAGGGACGAGCAGTACTTC.

The V call is TRBV21-1, the J call TRBJ2-1; the table's D call TRBD1 went unverified against the DNA. TRBV21-1 represents a pseudogene. The CDR3 has 14 residues. The CDR3 nucleotides are TGTGCCAGCAGCAAGGGACAGGGTAAGAATGAGCAGTTCTTC. Encoded protein: CASSKGQGKNEQFF.

This clone was seen only a few times. The V gene is TRBV19, the J gene TRBJ2-7; possibly TRBD1 for D (5 bases). The CDR3 totals 14 residues. V was shortened by 4 bases and J by 1 base, with 11 bases between the two germline ends. Germline V CDR1 and CDR2: LNHDA, SQIVND (reference sequence). The CDR3 nucleotides are TGTGCCAGTAGTACAGGGCCCGGGTCCTACGAGCAGTACTTC. Translating it yields CASSTGPGSYEQYF.

The rearrangement joins TRBV20-1 to TRBJ1-1, with no clear D. Germline V lookup: CDR1 DFQATT, CDR2 SNEGSKA (reference sequence). The CDR3 has 11 amino acids. Trimming stripped 2 bases from V and 7 bases from J, with 8 bases between. DNA of the CDR3: TGCAGTGCTAGACGTCAGAATGAAGCTTTCTTT. This encodes CSARRQNEAFF.

This sequence joins TRBV4-2 and TRBJ1-3; possibly TRBD1 for D (6 bases). Trimming shortened V by 4 bases and J by 2 bases, and 15 bases separated the two germline ends. The CDR3 has 16 amino acids. Germline V gives CDR1 LGHNA, CDR2 YNFKEQ. The CDR3 DNA follows: TGTGCCAGCAGCCGCCCAGAAGGGGGAACTGGAAACACCATATATTTT. Translated: CASSRPEGGTGNTIYF.

The V call is TRBV15, the J call TRBJ1-5; unclear D gene. V lost 9 bases to trimming and J lost 6 bases, with 12 bases between them. This CDR3 has 12 residues. Germline assignment: CDR1 LNHNV and CDR2 YYDKDF (reference sequence). The CDR3 loop is CATGSYLQPQHF. CDR3 sequence (DNA): TGTGCCACTGGGAGCTATCTTCAGCCCCAGCATTTT.

The table lists this clone with a count of one. The chain carries TRBV11-1 and TRBJ1-1; D possibly corresponds to TRBD1 (5 bases). CDR1 is SGHAT and CDR2 is FQDESV in the germline V gene (reference sequence). V lost 5 bases and J 2 bases, leaving 15 bases between the germline ends. The length of the CDR3 is 15 residues. Written as DNA, the CDR3 is TGTGCCAGCAGCGTCACCCAGGGAAGAAACACTGAAGCTTTCTTT. Protein sequence: CASSVTQGRNTEAFF.

The sample holds a few counts of this clone. V and J are TRBV7-9 and TRBJ1-2, with TRBD1 as a possible D gene (5 bases). Trimming removed 5 bases at V and 8 bases at J, with 21 bases between. From germline, CDR1 is SEHNR and CDR2 FQNEAQ (reference sequence). The CDR3 consists of 15 residues. The CDR3 nucleotides read TGTGCCAGCAGCCCGGGGGACCGCGGGGTAATGGGCTACACCTTC. Translating gives CASSPGDRGVMGYTF.

This clone was picked up one time. The chain joins TRBV11-2 to TRBJ2-3; a possible D gene is TRBD2 (6 bases). CDR1 SGHAT and CDR2 FQNNGV come from the germline V gene. The V gene lost 4 bases and the J gene lost 11 bases, with 13 bases spanning the gap. This CDR3 has 12 amino acids. CDR3 residues: CASSSGGDWQYF. CDR3 bases: TGTGCCAGCAGCTCAGGTGGGGACTGGCAGTATTTT.

This clone was counted only a few times. The rearrangement links TRBV30 to TRBJ1-2, with a weak D call TRBD1 (6 bases). V lost 2 bases, J lost 1 base, and 14 bases lay in between. Per germline, CDR1 GTSNPN and CDR2 SVGIG (reference sequence). CDR3 length: 15 residues. The CDR3 here is CAWSFSGAVNYGYTF. The CDR3 DNA is TGTGCCTGGAGTTTCTCAGGGGCCGTTAACTATGGCTACACCTTC.

The sample holds a few counts of this clone. The chain employs TRBV7-2 and TRBJ1-1; D is perhaps TRBD1 (5 bases). Per the germline V gene, CDR1 is SGHTA and CDR2 is FQGNSA. The CDR3 totals 16 residues. V shed 1 base and J shed 11 bases, with 23 bases lying between them. The CDR3 reads CASSLGPNQGLGDAFF. DNA of the CDR3: TGTGCCAGCAGCTTAGGCCCAAACCAGGGCCTGGGCGATGCTTTCTTT.

V and J are TRBV29-1 and TRBJ1-2; 8 positions match TRBD1. The V gene's germline CDR1 is SQVTM and CDR2 ANQGSEA. J lost 2 bases, V lost 6 bases, and 8 bases had no gene match. CDR3 length: 14 amino acids. The CDR3: CSVGITGGNYGYTF. For the CDR3, the DNA is TGCAGCGTCGGAATAACAGGGGGAAACTATGGCTACACCTTC.

V is TRBV7-2 and J is TRBJ2-5; possible D gene TRBD2, 6 bases. V lost 0 bases to trimming and J lost 5 bases, with 10 bases between them. The CDR3 spans 14 residues. Germline V gene data show CDR1 as SGHTA and CDR2 as FQGNSA. CDR3 residues: CASSLARGAETQYF. The DNA of the CDR3 is TGTGCCAGCAGCTTAGCGCGCGGGGCTGAGACCCAGTACTTC.

CDR3 in amino acids: CASSSGNTGSPLHF. Written as DNA, the CDR3 is TGTGCCAGCAGCTCCGGGAATACGGGTTCACCCCTCCACTTT. The chain joins TRBV7-9 to TRBJ1-6; D is ambiguous. The CDR3 totals 14 residues. Between the trimmed V and J ends, which lost 4 bases and 9 bases, there was a span of 13 bases. Germline-derived CDR1 and CDR2 are SEHNR and FQNEAQ (reference sequence).

The chain joins TRBV30 to TRBJ1-4; D might be TRBD1 (6 bases). This CDR3 is 12 amino acids long. Trimming left V 4 bases short and J 4 bases short, with 7 bases between. The germline V gene has CDR1 GTSNPN and CDR2 SVGIG (reference sequence). The CDR3 DNA reads as TGTGCCTGGACAGGGGATAATGAAAAACTGTTTTTT. This encodes CAWTGDNEKLFF.

The chain employs TRBV11-3 and TRBJ2-7; TRBD1 aligns across 7 bases. The J segment lost 2 bases and the V segment lost 4 bases, leaving 2 bases of the junction unmatched. This CDR3 comprises 13 residues. CDR1 and CDR2 from the germline V gene are SGHNT and YENEEA. The DNA for the CDR3 is TGTGCCAGCAGCTCGGGACAGACCTACGAGCAGTACTTC. The encoded protein is CASSSGQTYEQYF.

The chain couples TRBV27 to TRBJ1-5; D possibly corresponds to TRBD1 (5 bases). Trimming shortened V by 8 bases and J by 7 bases, and 18 bases separated the two germline ends. This CDR3 spans 14 amino acids. Germline-derived CDR1 and CDR2 are MNHEY and SMNVEV (reference sequence). CDR3 DNA: TGTGCCAGCGCCCGGGGGACGTCGAGACAGCCCCAGCATTTT. Residues: CASARGTSRQPQHF.

The chain links TRBV5-6 to TRBJ2-3; D remains unclear. The CDR3 spans 14 residues. V lost 0 bases, J lost 6 bases, and 11 bases lay in between. CDR1 and CDR2 (germline): SGHDT, YYEEEE. CDR3 residues: CASSLGGVVDTQYF. DNA of the CDR3: TGTGCCAGCAGCTTGGGAGGCGTGGTGGATACGCAGTATTTT.

This clone was seen a few times. The CDR3 protein is CASSPSGQTNTEAFF. CDR3 nucleotide sequence: TGCGCCAGCAGCCCTAGCGGACAGACCAACACTGAAGCTTTCTTT. The genes are TRBV4-3 and TRBJ1-1; a possible D gene is TRBD1 (6 bases). The CDR3 spans 15 residues. V was cut by 4 bases and J by 2 bases, with 14 bases left in between. From germline, CDR1 is LGHNA and CDR2 YSLEER.

The rearrangement joins TRBV4-2 to TRBJ1-2, with D maybe TRBD1 (5 bases). This CDR3 has 15 residues. CDR1 and CDR2 (germline): LGHNA, YNFKEQ. The ends were cut back, 0 bases at V and 1 base at J, with 9 bases in the middle. As DNA, the CDR3 is TGTGCCAGCAGCCAAGAAGTCAGGGTTAACTATGGCTACACCTTC. It yields the protein CASSQEVRVNYGYTF.

The chain uses TRBV13 and TRBJ2-2, with D uncertain. Germline loops: CDR1 PRHDT, CDR2 FYEKMQ (reference sequence). This CDR3 has 12 residues. V was pared by 5 bases and J by 5 bases, with 6 bases between. CDR3 nucleotide sequence: TGTGCCAGCAGCCTCGGTACCGGGGAGCTGTTTTTT. This codes for CASSLGTGELFF.

The chain uses TRBV9 and TRBJ1-2; TRBD1 matches at 7 bases. The V gene end was trimmed by 3 bases and the J gene end by 4 bases; junction bases not matched to a gene: 6. Germline V gene sequence: CDR1 SGDLS, CDR2 YYNGEE. This CDR3 comprises 14 residues. The CDR3 DNA is TGTGCCAGCAGCGCGCCGGGACAGACCTATGGCTACACCTTC. Translation gives CASSAPGQTYGYTF.

V usage is TRBV5-6 and J usage is TRBJ2-7; 7 bases fit TRBD1. Germline CDR1 SGHDT, CDR2 YYEEEE. The CDR3 contains 16 residues. After removal of 4 bases from V and 4 bases from J, the junction contained 14 bases not matched to a gene. This chain's CDR3 is CASSLYFGTDLYEQYF. DNA for the CDR3: TGTGCCAGCAGCCTTTACTTCGGGACAGATTTGTACGAGCAGTACTTC.